Described below is a single TCR beta chain sequence and its context. Its antigen remains unknown. This CDR3 spans 15 amino acids. J lost 5 bases, V lost 2 bases, and 7 bases had no gene match. Germline V gene data show CDR1 as SGHRS and CDR2 as YFSETQ. The sample originates from a study of high-grade serous ovarian cancer treatment subgroups. Study-wide findings and caveats: Only CDR3 was analyzed; CDR1 and CDR2 were not. TCR relatedness rose with neoantigen level and trended with mutation load.

The repertoire was sequenced with immunoSEQ multiplex PCR; TCRdb's copy has only in-frame clones and lacks some. The profile shows over 2,000 clones, roughly four fifths of them singletons. Tumor tissue was taken before any definitive surgery or chemotherapy was given. Sequencing was performed on tumor tissue. The sequence derives from a human donor with high-grade serous ovarian cancer. The chain uses TRBV5-1 and TRBJ1-1; TRBD1 aligns across 9 bases. The CDR3 region is CASSFGTGTGTEAFF. CDR3 nucleotide sequence: TGCGCCAGCAGCTTTGGGACAGGGACGGGAACTGAAGCTTTCTTT. Full variable domain (rest looked up from reference TRBV5-1 and TRBJ1-1): KAGVTQTPRYLIKTRGQQVTLSCSPISGHRSVSWYQQTPGQGLQFLFEYFSETQRNKGNFPGRFSGRQFSNSRSEMNVSTLELGDSALYLCASSFGTGTGTEAFFGQGTRLTVV.